A single sample gave rise to the 24 T cell receptor beta chains below, sequenced in a study of response to subunit inactivated influenza vaccine (dated by TCRdb to 2016 to 2019). Library preparation used RT-PCR. The sample was run on an Illumina HiSeq 2500. TCRdb itself trimmed the public reads at Q25 with fastp, ran MiXCR and retained productive beta chains. For every CDR3 protein sequence, its rows merge into one entry that carries the most common genes and DNA. The sample records 550,000 to 650,000 distinct CDR3 sequences, about an eighth of which are singletons. The ten biggest clones cover about a tenth of the sample. Sequenced material: PBMCs from blood, taken on the day of vaccination. These receptors came from a man aged 45-60 years who received an inactivated influenza vaccine. Donor details come from another sample of the same person, matched by shared clones.

The rearrangement uses TRBV3-1 and TRBJ2-3; D may match TRBD1 or TRBD2 (5 bases each). V lost 0 bases, J lost 2 bases, and 15 bases lay in between. CDR1 and CDR2 from the germline V gene are LGHDT and YNNKEL (reference sequence). CDR3 length: 17 residues. The CDR3 protein is CASSQDWGFPNTDTQYF. CDR3 in DNA: TGTGCCAGCAGCCAAGATTGGGGGTTCCCAAACACAGATACGCAGTATTTT.

This clonotype was found a few times. The chain recombines TRBV29-1 with TRBJ1-1; 10 bases align to TRBD1. V was clipped by 1 base and J by 8 bases; unmatched bases: 13. CDR1 is SQVTM and CDR2 is ANQGSEA in the germline V gene. CDR3 length: 16 amino acids. CDR3: CSVEVSWTGGLGEAFF. CDR3 DNA sequence: TGCAGCGTTGAAGTCTCGTGGACAGGGGGGTTAGGGGAAGCTTTCTTT. The entire variable domain, with the rest obtained from reference TRBV29-1 and TRBJ1-1, is as follows: SAVISQKPSRDICQRGTSLTIQCQVDSQVTMMFWYRQQPGQSLTLIATANQGSEATYESGFVIDKFPISRPNLTFSTLTVSNMSPEDSSIYLCSVEVSWTGGLGEAFFGQGTRLTVV.

The chain links TRBV6-5 to TRBJ2-7; D may be TRBD1 (5 bases). Germline values: CDR1 MNHEY, CDR2 SVGAGI. V lost 2 bases to trimming and J lost 5 bases, with 10 bases between them. The CDR3 spans 13 residues. In DNA, the CDR3 is TGTGCCAGCAGTTACGCAGGGTCCGACGAGCAGTACTTC. Amino acid sequence: CASSYAGSDEQYF.

CDR3 sequence: CSATLRAVTLNEQFF. CDR3 nucleotide sequence: TGCAGTGCTACCCTTCGGGCGGTGACCCTCAATGAGCAGTTCTTC. The rearrangement uses TRBV20-1 and TRBJ2-1; D gene uncertain. The length of the CDR3 is 15 residues. Germline V gene data show CDR1 as DFQATT and CDR2 as SNEGSKA (reference sequence). V lost 4 bases and J 6 bases, leaving 19 bases between the germline ends.

The J gene is TRBJ2-1, the V gene TRBV7-9; D could derive from TRBD1 or TRBD2 (5 bases each). Trimming left V 0 bases short and J 7 bases short, with 19 bases between. Germline CDR1 reads SEHNR; CDR2 reads FQNEAQ (reference sequence). The CDR3 totals 17 residues. CDR3 in amino acids: CASSLASGHSPSNEQFF. The CDR3 DNA reads as TGTGCCAGCAGCTTAGCGTCGGGGCATTCACCGTCTAATGAGCAGTTCTTC.

This clonotype was seen only a few times. The chain recombines TRBV12-3 or TRBV12-4 with TRBJ2-3; maybe TRBD2 (5 bases). V was pared by 7 bases and J by 6 bases, with 23 bases between. This CDR3 region has 16 residues. Written as DNA, the CDR3 is TGTGCCAGCATAGAGGGTGCGGGCCTGGGATGGGATACGCAGTATTTT. Protein: CASIEGAGLGWDTQYF.

This clonotype was observed a few times. The J gene is TRBJ2-3, the V gene TRBV29-1, with D perhaps given as TRBD1 or TRBD2 (5 bases each). The CDR3 runs to 13 residues. The germline V gene encodes CDR1 SQVTM and CDR2 ANQGSEA. Trimming removed 4 bases from V and 2 bases from J, with 10 bases in between. Here the CDR3 reads CSVGQRSTDTQYF. The CDR3 nucleotides are TGCAGCGTTGGACAGCGGTCCACAGATACGCAGTATTTT.

The sample holds many counts of this clonotype. The chain uses TRBV5-6 and TRBJ2-1; no reliable D call. The length of the CDR3 is 11 residues. V was pared by 4 bases and J by 6 bases, with 5 bases between. Germline CDR1 SGHDT, CDR2 YYEEEE. The CDR3 region has the DNA TGTGCCAGCAGCCGTGGCAATGAGCAGTTCTTC. It yields the protein CASSRGNEQFF.

This clonotype was found a few times. The rearrangement uses TRBV5-1 and TRBJ1-1; no firm D call. The CDR3 is made up of 13 amino acids. Per germline, CDR1 SGHRS and CDR2 YFSETQ. V was cut by 4 bases and J by 3 bases, with 10 bases left in between. CDR3 nucleotides: TGCGCCAGCAGCCCTTACCCGGACACTGAAGCTTTCTTT. Its protein is CASSPYPDTEAFF.

V is TRBV4-3 and J is TRBJ2-7; D call uncertain. CDR3 size: 15 residues. The germline V gene has CDR1 LGHNA and CDR2 YSLEER. Between the trimmed V and J ends, which lost 0 bases and 4 bases, there was a span of 13 bases. The CDR3 here is CASSQDLARRYEQYF. The CDR3 nucleotides read TGCGCCAGCAGCCAAGATCTGGCCAGAAGATACGAGCAGTACTTC.

The table lists this clonotype with a few counts. V gene TRBV10-3 combines with J gene TRBJ1-1; D ambiguous. V gave up 6 bases and J gave up 0 bases, with 8 bases separating them. Germline V gene sequence: CDR1 ENHRY, CDR2 SYGVKD. CDR3 length: 13 amino acids. The CDR3 DNA sequence: TGTGCCATCAGGGCCCTAATGAACACTGAAGCTTTCTTT. This translates into CAIRALMNTEAFF.

This clonotype has only a few counts. This chain connects TRBV7-2 to TRBJ2-7, with D uncertain. This CDR3 comprises 12 residues. Trimming took off 3 bases at V and 5 bases at J, with 8 bases between the two ends. Germline loops: CDR1 SGHTA, CDR2 FQGNSA. The CDR3 sequence: CASSFPFNEQYF. DNA of the CDR3: TGTGCCAGCAGCTTCCCTTTTAACGAGCAGTACTTC.

A few counts support this clonotype. This chain links TRBV20-1 with TRBJ2-7, with 7 nucleotides matching TRBD2. CDR1 is DFQATT, CDR2 SNEGSKA, per germline (reference sequence). V gave up 0 bases and J gave up 4 bases; unmatched junction bases: 9. This CDR3 is built from 15 residues. The chain's CDR3 is CSARDPGGSTYEQYF. The CDR3 bases are TGCAGTGCTAGAGATCCTGGCGGGAGTACGTACGAGCAGTACTTC.

This clonotype was detected a few times. The chain has TRBV6-1 and TRBJ1-2, with TRBD1 identical over 12 bases. The CDR3 has 16 amino acids. Trimming took 5 bases from V and 8 from J; bases not matched to a gene: 12. Germline-derived CDR1 and CDR2 are MNHNS and SASEGT. The CDR3 sequence: CASSPRRGQGAHGYTF. The CDR3 DNA is TGTGCCAGCAGTCCACGGAGGGGACAGGGGGCCCACGGCTACACCTTC.

There are many counts of this clonotype. The chain recombines TRBV11-2 with TRBJ1-1; D gene uncertain. The V end lost 2 bases, the J end lost 7 bases, and 8 bases lay between the germline ends. This CDR3 comprises 12 residues. Germline V CDR1 and CDR2: SGHAT, FQNNGV. CDR3 DNA: TGTGCCAGCAGCTTAACGGAACATGAAGCTTTCTTT. It codes for CASSLTEHEAFF.

The chain employs TRBV7-2 and TRBJ1-1, with 7 bases lining up with TRBD1. V lost 3 bases and J lost 0; bases outside the gene matches: 4. The CDR3 totals 15 residues. Germline assignment: CDR1 SGHTA and CDR2 FQGNSA. The CDR3 DNA follows: TGTGCCAGCAGCTTCGACAGGGTCATGAACACTGAAGCTTTCTTT. It is translated as CASSFDRVMNTEAFF.

V gene TRBV6-2 or TRBV6-3 combines with J gene TRBJ2-2; 10 nucleotides agree with TRBD2. CDR1 is MNHEY, CDR2 SVGEGT, per germline. V was pared by 4 bases and J by 7 bases, with 15 bases of the junction left unmatched. The CDR3 consists of 18 residues. CDR3 amino acids: CASSFLAGAPRQIGELFF. For the CDR3, the DNA is TGTGCCAGCAGTTTTCTAGCGGGGGCCCCAAGACAGATCGGGGAGCTGTTTTTT.

This sequence joins TRBV6-6 and TRBJ2-7; D possibly matches TRBD1 or TRBD2 (5 bases each). The germline V gene has CDR1 MNHNY and CDR2 SVGAGI (reference sequence). Trimming shortened V by 6 bases and J by 0 bases, and 9 bases separated the two germline ends. CDR3 length equals 13 residues. In DNA form, the CDR3 reads TGTGCCAGCAGAACGGGACCCTCCTACGAGCAGTACTTC. It specifies CASRTGPSYEQYF.

At least ten counts were recorded for this clonotype. The chain combines TRBV6-1 with TRBJ1-5; 9 positions match TRBD1. The CDR3 runs 16 residues. Germline V gives CDR1 MNHNS, CDR2 SASEGT. V trimming: 6 bases; J trimming: 0 bases; junction bases outside the gene matches: 6. The CDR3 region is CASSPRTGVSNQPQHF. Written as DNA, the CDR3 is TGTGCCAGCAGCCCCAGGACAGGGGTTAGCAATCAGCCCCAGCATTTT.

V usage is TRBV7-8 and J usage is TRBJ2-2, with 10 bases aligning to TRBD2. The CDR3 is 15 amino acids. The V gene end was trimmed by 2 bases and the J gene end by 8 bases; junction bases not matched to a gene: 5. Germline values: CDR1 SGHVS, CDR2 FQNEAQ. This CDR3 reads CASSLILAGVGELFF. The DNA of the CDR3 is TGTGCCAGCAGCTTAATCCTAGCGGGAGTTGGGGAGCTGTTTTTT.

This clonotype was counted ten times or more. The CDR3 protein is CASSLGLAGFSYEQYF. The DNA of the CDR3 is TGTGCCAGCAGCTTGGGACTAGCGGGGTTCTCCTACGAGCAGTACTTC. The J gene is TRBJ2-7, the V gene TRBV7-2; the match to TRBD2 covers 13 bases. CDR1 is SGHTA and CDR2 is FQGNSA in the germline V gene. The V segment lost 3 bases and the J segment 0 bases; nucleotides outside the gene matches: 2. There are 16 residues in the CDR3.

This clonotype was recorded a few times. The chain combines TRBV3-1 with TRBJ2-3; TRBD1 agrees at 9 bases. With V trimmed by 4 bases and J by 2 bases, 4 bases remained unmatched. The CDR3 sequence is 15 residues long. Germline values: CDR1 LGHDT, CDR2 YNNKEL (reference sequence). This chain's CDR3 is CASSPGTGNTDTQYF. In DNA, the CDR3 is TGTGCCAGCAGCCCCGGGACAGGGAACACAGATACGCAGTATTTT.

This clonotype was seen many times. V gene TRBV20-1 combines with J gene TRBJ2-7; 7 bases map to TRBD2. The trim removed 3 bases at V and 6 bases at J, leaving 2 bases unmatched. Germline CDR1 reads DFQATT; CDR2 reads SNEGSKA (reference sequence). The CDR3 spans 11 residues. CDR3 DNA sequence: TGCAGTGCTAGTAGGGAGGGCGAGCAGTACTTC. Its translation: CSASREGEQYF.

The chain has TRBV5-5 and TRBJ2-7, with 7 bases aligning to TRBD1. CDR1 is SGHKS and CDR2 is YYEKEE in the germline V gene (reference sequence). This CDR3 contains 14 residues. V gave up 4 bases and J gave up 4 bases; unmatched junction bases: 8. The CDR3 sequence: CASSERTGRYEQYF. Written as DNA, the CDR3 is TGTGCCAGCAGCGAACGGACAGGACGATACGAGCAGTACTTC.